Each of the 32 T cell receptor beta chains below was sequenced from the same sample in a study of cytomegalovirus exposure and HLA in healthy donors. The PCR ran on 60 Vbeta and 13 Jbeta primers. The table came from immunoSEQ multiplex PCR; TCRdb's copy has only in-frame clones and leaves some out. This sample has some 120,000 clones, with around 75% found just once. Sequencing was done on a sample of PBMCs. All receptors come from a woman aged 45-65 years in good health and CMV-seropositive.

This clone was counted a few times. The chain combines TRBV7-3 with TRBJ1-1, with 7 positions matching TRBD1. CDR1 is SGHTA and CDR2 is FQGTGA in the germline V gene. Trimming cost V 4 bases and J 4 bases; bases outside gene matches: 6. The CDR3 loop spans 14 amino acids. The CDR3 reads CASSSAGGLTEAFF. CDR3 in DNA: TGTGCCAGCAGCTCCGCAGGGGGGCTCACTGAAGCTTTCTTT.

The chain uses TRBV15 and TRBJ1-4; no definite D call. Germline V gene lookup returns CDR1 LNHNV and CDR2 YYDKDF (reference sequence). Between the trimmed V and J ends, which lost 3 bases and 2 bases, there was a span of 10 bases. The CDR3 loop spans 15 amino acids. CDR3: CATSRRSLTNEKLFF. The CDR3, as DNA: TGTGCCACCAGCAGGCGGTCCCTCACTAATGAAAAACTGTTTTTT.

The chain carries TRBV27 and TRBJ2-5; a possible D gene is TRBD1 (6 bases). V dropped 3 bases and J dropped 7 bases, with 12 bases sitting between them. The V gene's germline CDR1 is MNHEY and CDR2 SMNVEV (reference sequence). The CDR3 is 13 amino acids. The DNA of the CDR3 is TGTGCCAGCAGTTTGGTCAGGGGAGTGACCCAGTACTTC. Its translation is CASSLVRGVTQYF.

This chain uses TRBV29-1 with TRBJ1-1, with D tentatively TRBD1 (6 bases). Germline CDR1 is SQVTM and CDR2 is ANQGSEA. The CDR3 contains 15 residues. The V and J ends lost 1 base and 4 bases respectively, with 16 bases between them. The CDR3 nucleotides read TGCAGCGTTGAAGGGTACAGGGTGTGGGGCACTGAAGCTTTCTTT. It codes for CSVEGYRVWGTEAFF. Full variable domain (missing parts from reference TRBV29-1 and TRBJ1-1): SAVISQKPSRDICQRGTSLTIQCQVDSQVTMMFWYRQQPGQSLTLIATANQGSEATYESGFVIDKFPISRPNLTFSTLTVSNMSPEDSSIYLCSVEGYRVWGTEAFFGQGTRLTVV.

Comment on this clone: This sample also contains other DNA sequences that code for the same CDR3. V and J are TRBV30 and TRBJ1-5; tentative D call: TRBD1 (5 bases). The germline V and J ends were trimmed by 5 bases and 5 bases, with 13 bases remaining between them. Germline CDR1 GTSNPN, CDR2 SVGIG (reference sequence). This CDR3 is built from 13 residues. In nucleotides, the CDR3 is TGTGCCTGGGGATTACGGGGGGATCAGCCCCAGCATTTT. Its protein is CAWGLRGDQPQHF.

The chain is built from TRBV18 and TRBJ1-3; 8 bases fit TRBD1. Trimming cost V 3 bases and J 4 bases; bases outside gene matches: 2. The CDR3 length is 14 residues. The V gene's germline CDR1 is KGHSH and CDR2 LQKENI. Written as DNA, the CDR3 is TGTGCCAGCTCACCGGACAGGGACGGAAACACCATATATTTT. It specifies CASSPDRDGNTIYF.

The V gene is TRBV5-6, the J gene TRBJ2-2, with TRBD2 identical over 13 bases. Germline CDR1 reads SGHDT; CDR2 reads YYEEEE. V shed 4 bases and J 5 bases; nucleotides not matched to a gene: 11. The length of the CDR3 is 18 residues. For the CDR3, the DNA is TGTGCCAGCAGCGCTAGGACTAGCGGGAGAACCGGGACCGGGGAGCTGTTTTTT. This sequence encodes CASSARTSGRTGTGELFF.

The rearrangement links TRBV7-8 to TRBJ2-7; D is unclear. Germline V gene sequence: CDR1 SGHVS, CDR2 FQNEAQ. The CDR3 covers 15 residues. With 4 bases removed from V and 0 bases from J, the gap between germline ends came to 13 bases. The CDR3 protein is CASSYTTTGSYEQYF. The CDR3 DNA sequence: TGTGCCAGCAGCTATACGACGACGGGCTCCTACGAGCAGTACTTC.

The chain carries TRBV7-6 and TRBJ2-5; 7 positions agree with TRBD2. The DNA matches TRBJ2-7 better at its end, which makes the J call doubtful. The CDR3 contains 15 residues. Germline V gene lookup returns CDR1 SGHVS and CDR2 FNYEAQ. Here the CDR3 reads CASSLAHGGTYEQYF. The CDR3, as DNA: TGTGCCAGCAGCTTAGCCCACGGGGGGACCTACGAGCAGTACTTC.

The V call is TRBV5-8, the J call TRBJ2-7; tentative D call: TRBD2 (5 bases). Germline-derived CDR1 and CDR2 are SGHTS and YDEGEE. The CDR3 is 16 residues long. Deletions cut 6 bases from V and 2 bases from J, with 21 bases between. The CDR3 nucleotides read TGTGCCAGCATACCTCCCGGGCCACTAGAGACCTACGAGCAGTACTTC. As protein: CASIPPGPLETYEQYF.

The chain recombines TRBV28 with TRBJ1-2; TRBD1 agrees at 8 bases. Per the germline V gene, CDR1 is MDHEN and CDR2 is SYDVKM. V trimming: 4 bases; J trimming: 4 bases; junction bases outside the gene matches: 8. The CDR3 is made up of 15 amino acids. This chain's CDR3 is CASSSSTGAGYGYTF. The CDR3 DNA reads as TGTGCCAGCAGTTCGTCGACAGGGGCGGGCTATGGCTACACCTTC.

The J gene is TRBJ1-5, the V gene TRBV9; no firm D call. The ends were cut back, 0 bases at V and 4 bases at J, with 8 bases in the middle. This CDR3 comprises 14 residues. Per germline, CDR1 SGDLS and CDR2 YYNGEE. CDR3 DNA sequence: TGTGCCAGCAGCGTAGGCACGGTTAATCAGCCCCAGCATTTT. It specifies CASSVGTVNQPQHF.

This chain joins TRBV29-1 and TRBJ2-5; the match to TRBD2 covers 15 bases. TRBJ2-7 explains the end of the DNA better; the J call may be wrong. Germline CDR1 reads SQVTM; CDR2 reads ANQGSEA. There are 17 residues in the CDR3. The CDR3 is CSVGEPGLAGGAYEQYF. DNA of the CDR3: TGCAGCGTTGGGGAACCGGGACTAGCGGGAGGTGCCTACGAGCAGTACTTC.

This clone was observed once. The chain links TRBV9 to TRBJ2-7, with 8 bases identical to TRBD1. The V segment lost 4 bases and the J segment 6 bases; nucleotides outside the gene matches: 12. Germline lookup yields CDR1 SGDLS and CDR2 YYNGEE. The CDR3 totals 15 residues. In nucleotides, the CDR3 is TGTGCCAGCAGCCCCAGACCCCAACAGGGGGGCGAGCAGTACTTC. It encodes CASSPRPQQGGEQYF.

This clone was observed a handful of times. V is TRBV30 and J is TRBJ2-1; TRBD1 matches at 9 bases. Trimming took 2 bases from V and 6 from J; bases not matched to a gene: 5. Germline CDR1 reads GTSNPN; CDR2 reads SVGIG (reference sequence). This CDR3 spans 14 amino acids. The CDR3 DNA reads TGTGCCTGGAGTTGGGGACAGGGTTCCAATGAGCAGTTCTTC. It specifies CAWSWGQGSNEQFF.

The chain joins TRBV10-3 to TRBJ1-1, with 12 nucleotides matching TRBD1. CDR1 is ENHRY, CDR2 SYGVKD, per germline. This CDR3 comprises 15 residues. V shed 2 bases and J 4 bases; nucleotides not matched to a gene: 2. As DNA, the CDR3 is TGTGCCATCAGTGAGGCGGGACAGGGGGCCACTGAAGCTTTCTTT. This encodes CAISEAGQGATEAFF.

The chain links TRBV7-2 to TRBJ2-1; possible D gene TRBD2, 6 bases. With 5 bases removed from V and 9 bases from J, the gap between germline ends came to 11 bases. The CDR3 has 12 amino acids. Germline V gene data show CDR1 as SGHTA and CDR2 as FQGNSA. CDR3 nucleotide sequence: TGTGCCAGCAGCCGCGGGGTGAGTGAGCAGTTCTTC. Amino acid sequence: CASSRGVSEQFF. Full variable domain (outside the CDR3, taken from reference TRBV7-2 and TRBJ2-1): GAGVSQSPSNKVTEKGKDVELRCDPISGHTALYWYRQSLGQGLEFLIYFQGNSAPDKSGLPSDRFSAERTGGSVSTLTIQRTQQEDSAVYLCASSRGVSEQFFGPGTRLTVL.

A remark on this clone: Additional DNA sequences in this sample encode the identical CDR3. The chain joins TRBV30 to TRBJ1-5, with D possibly being TRBD1 (5 bases). The germline V gene encodes CDR1 GTSNPN and CDR2 SVGIG (reference sequence). V was shortened by 1 base and J by 3 bases, with 7 bases between the two germline ends. This CDR3 is 13 amino acids long. The CDR3 spells CAWSGQHNQPQHF. Here the CDR3 DNA reads TGTGCCTGGAGTGGACAGCACAATCAGCCCCAGCATTTT.

V and J are TRBV6-1 and TRBJ1-2; 8 nucleotides line up with TRBD1. In germline, CDR1 is MNHNS, CDR2 SASEGT. The CDR3 sequence is 13 residues long. After removal of 5 bases from V and 6 bases from J, the junction contained 5 bases not matched to a gene. CDR3 region: CASSSQGGDGYTF. The CDR3 DNA is TGTGCCAGCAGTTCACAGGGGGGAGATGGCTACACCTTC.

V gene TRBV5-1 combines with J gene TRBJ2-3; 9 nucleotides match TRBD1. The V gene end was trimmed by 4 bases and the J gene end by 1 base; junction bases not matched to a gene: 1. This CDR3 is built from 14 residues. Germline-derived CDR1 and CDR2 are SGHRS and YFSETQ. The CDR3 region is CASSRTGGTDTQYF. The DNA for the CDR3 is TGCGCCAGCAGCCGGACAGGGGGCACAGATACGCAGTATTTT.

The rearrangement links TRBV18 to TRBJ2-7, with D possibly TRBD1 on 6 matching bases. With 3 bases removed from V and 2 bases from J, the gap between germline ends came to 11 bases. CDR1 is KGHSH, CDR2 LQKENI, per germline. The CDR3 extends over 14 amino acids. CDR3 amino acids: CASSPGQFPYEQYF. In DNA, the CDR3 is TGTGCCAGCTCACCCGGACAGTTTCCCTACGAGCAGTACTTC.

The chain joins TRBV9 to TRBJ2-4; 16 bases are a match to TRBD2. The trim removed 3 bases at V and 7 bases at J, leaving 7 bases unmatched. CDR3 length: 17 residues. Looked up from germline, CDR1 is SGDLS and CDR2 is YYNGEE. CDR3 nucleotides: TGTGCCAGCAGCGCTCCCGGGACTAGCGGGGGGGCGAACATTCAGTACTTC. It specifies CASSAPGTSGGANIQYF.

V and J are TRBV5-1 and TRBJ1-1; 9 bases are shared with TRBD1. The CDR3 totals 17 residues. CDR1 SGHRS and CDR2 YFSETQ come from the germline V gene. Losses at the gene ends were 0 bases for V and 0 bases for J; bases not matched to a gene: 6. The CDR3 nucleotides read TGCGCCAGCAGCTTGGAAGGGACAGGGTCCATGAACACTGAAGCTTTCTTT. It encodes CASSLEGTGSMNTEAFF.

The rearrangement links TRBV6-5 to TRBJ1-4; 9 positions agree with TRBD1. The V gene end was trimmed by 4 bases and the J gene end by 8 bases; junction bases not matched to a gene: 8. The CDR3 sequence is 15 residues long. The germline gives CDR1 MNHEY, CDR2 SVGAGI. CDR3 amino acids: CASSSGQGRGEKLFF. The CDR3, as DNA: TGTGCCAGCAGTTCCGGACAGGGGCGTGGGGAAAAACTGTTTTTT.

The V call is TRBV7-2, the J call TRBJ1-4, with D maybe TRBD1 (6 bases). Trimming stripped 5 bases from V and 8 bases from J, with 12 bases between. The germline V gene has CDR1 SGHTA and CDR2 FQGNSA. The CDR3 length is 13 residues. CDR3 sequence reads: CASSLTGWEKLFF. For the CDR3, the DNA is TGTGCCAGCAGCCTTACAGGGTGGGAAAAACTGTTTTTT.

The chain is built from TRBV7-9 and TRBJ2-3; possibly TRBD2 for D (6 bases). Germline CDR1 and CDR2: SEHNR and FQNEAQ (reference sequence). The V gene lost 7 bases and the J gene lost 2 bases, with 16 bases spanning the gap. The CDR3 covers 15 residues. The CDR3 sequence: CASTLGRGPTDTQYF. The CDR3, as DNA: TGTGCCAGCACCCTCGGGCGGGGCCCCACAGATACGCAGTATTTT. The variable domain in full, completed from reference TRBV7-9 and TRBJ2-3, reads DTGVSQNPRHKITKRGQNVTFRCDPISEHNRLYWYRQTLGQGPEFLTYFQNEAQLEKSRLLSDRFSAERPKGSFSTLEIQRTEQGDSAMYLCASTLGRGPTDTQYFGPGTRLTVL.

V usage is TRBV29-1 and J usage is TRBJ2-3; D is perhaps TRBD2 (5 bases). Deletions cut 7 bases from V and 5 bases from J, with 16 bases between. The germline CDR1 and CDR2 sequences are SQVTM and ANQGSEA. CDR3 length: 13 residues. The CDR3 DNA is TGCAGCGCCCCGAGTGGCGGAGGAGATACGCAGTATTTT. Translated: CSAPSGGGDTQYF.

The V and J genes are TRBV5-1 and TRBJ1-1, with no clear D. The CDR3 spans 14 residues. In germline, CDR1 is SGHRS, CDR2 YFSETQ. V lost 2 bases, J lost 1 base, and 9 bases lay in between. CDR3 in DNA: TGCGCCAGCAGCTTTGGTCCAGGGAACACTGAAGCTTTCTTT. It is translated as CASSFGPGNTEAFF.

The CDR3 DNA is TGCGCCAGCAGCCGATTGAGGCAGGGGGCTGGCTATGGCTACACCTTC. Amino acids: CASSRLRQGAGYGYTF. This rearrangement joins TRBV4-3 to TRBJ1-2; 8 positions agree with TRBD1. CDR3 length equals 16 residues. Germline lookup yields CDR1 LGHNA and CDR2 YSLEER. The V segment lost 4 bases and the J segment 4 bases; nucleotides outside the gene matches: 11.

The chain uses TRBV5-1 and TRBJ2-1; TRBD2 aligns across 8 bases. V lost 5 bases to trimming and J lost 7 bases; unmatched junction nucleotides: 17. Germline CDR1 reads SGHRS; CDR2 reads YFSETQ. The CDR3 totals 17 residues. CDR3 amino acids: CASRATPGTSFTNEQFF. CDR3 DNA sequence: TGCGCCAGCAGGGCAACTCCCGGGACTAGTTTTACAAATGAGCAGTTCTTC.

The CDR3 sequence is CASRASGGAVIQYF. The CDR3 coding sequence is TGTGCCAGCCGGGCGTCCGGGGGGGCCGTCATTCAGTACTTC. The V call is TRBV6-4, the J call TRBJ2-4; 8 bases agree with TRBD2. V shed 8 bases and J 9 bases; nucleotides not matched to a gene: 12. From germline, CDR1 is MRHNA and CDR2 SNTAGT. The CDR3 is made up of 14 amino acids.

The chain uses TRBV10-3 and TRBJ1-2, with TRBD1 as a possible D gene (5 bases). V was pared by 10 bases and J by 0 bases, with 12 bases between. CDR1 and CDR2 (germline): ENHRY, SYGVKD. There are 13 residues in the CDR3. The CDR3 is CATVRDPNYGYTF. The CDR3 DNA reads as TGTGCCACCGTCAGGGATCCTAACTATGGCTACACCTTC.